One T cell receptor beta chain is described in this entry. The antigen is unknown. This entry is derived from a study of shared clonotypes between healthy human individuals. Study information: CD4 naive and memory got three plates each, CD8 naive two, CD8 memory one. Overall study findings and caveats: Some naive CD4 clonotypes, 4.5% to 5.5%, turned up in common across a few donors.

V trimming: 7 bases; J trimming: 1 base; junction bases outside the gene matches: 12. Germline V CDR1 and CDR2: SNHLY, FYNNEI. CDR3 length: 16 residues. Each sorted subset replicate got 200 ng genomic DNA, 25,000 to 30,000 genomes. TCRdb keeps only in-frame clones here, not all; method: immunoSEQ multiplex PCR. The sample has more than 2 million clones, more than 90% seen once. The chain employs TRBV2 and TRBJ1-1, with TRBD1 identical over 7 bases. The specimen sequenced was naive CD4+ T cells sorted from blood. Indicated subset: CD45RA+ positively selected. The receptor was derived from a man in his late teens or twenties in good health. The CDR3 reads CASTSATGVANTEAFF. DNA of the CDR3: TGTGCCAGCACGTCTGCTACAGGGGTGGCGAACACTGAAGCTTTCTTT.